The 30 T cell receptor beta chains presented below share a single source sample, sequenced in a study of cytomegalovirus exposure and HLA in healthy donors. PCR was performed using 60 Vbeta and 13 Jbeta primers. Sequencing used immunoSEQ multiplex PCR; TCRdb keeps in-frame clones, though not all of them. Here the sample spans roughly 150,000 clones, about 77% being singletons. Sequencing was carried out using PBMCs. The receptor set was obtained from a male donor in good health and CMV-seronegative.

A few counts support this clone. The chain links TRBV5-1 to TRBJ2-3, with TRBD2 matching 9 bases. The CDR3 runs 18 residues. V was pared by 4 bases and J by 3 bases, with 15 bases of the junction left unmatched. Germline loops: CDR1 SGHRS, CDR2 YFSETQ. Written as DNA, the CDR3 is TGCGCCAGCAGCACGAGGACTAGCGTAGCCTTTGGGACAGATACGCAGTATTTT. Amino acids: CASSTRTSVAFGTDTQYF.

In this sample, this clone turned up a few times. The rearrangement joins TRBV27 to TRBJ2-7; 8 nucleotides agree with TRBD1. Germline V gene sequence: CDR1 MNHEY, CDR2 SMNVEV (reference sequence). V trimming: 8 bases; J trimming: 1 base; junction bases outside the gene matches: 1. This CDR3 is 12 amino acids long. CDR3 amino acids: CASRTGSYEQYF. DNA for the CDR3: TGTGCCAGCCGGACAGGGTCCTACGAGCAGTACTTC.

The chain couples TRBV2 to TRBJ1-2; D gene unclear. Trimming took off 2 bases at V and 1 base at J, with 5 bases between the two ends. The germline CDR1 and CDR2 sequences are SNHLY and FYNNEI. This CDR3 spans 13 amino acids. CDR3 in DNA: TGTGCCAGCAGTGAATCGGGTAACTATGGCTACACCTTC. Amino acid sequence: CASSESGNYGYTF.

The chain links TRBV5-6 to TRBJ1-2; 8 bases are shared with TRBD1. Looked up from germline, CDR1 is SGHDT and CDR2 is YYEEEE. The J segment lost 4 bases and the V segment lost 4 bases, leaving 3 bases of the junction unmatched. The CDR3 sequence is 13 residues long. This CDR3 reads CASSETGVYGYTF. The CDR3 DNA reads TGTGCCAGCAGCGAGACAGGGGTCTATGGCTACACCTTC.

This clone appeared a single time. The CDR3: CSVEEQGRPAFF. CDR3 sequence (DNA): TGCAGCGTTGAGGAGCAGGGAAGGCCAGCTTTCTTT. The chain uses TRBV29-1 and TRBJ1-1; D possibly corresponds to TRBD1 (5 bases). Looked up from germline, CDR1 is SQVTM and CDR2 is ANQGSEA. The CDR3 runs 12 residues. V gave up 3 bases and J gave up 10 bases, with 15 bases separating them.

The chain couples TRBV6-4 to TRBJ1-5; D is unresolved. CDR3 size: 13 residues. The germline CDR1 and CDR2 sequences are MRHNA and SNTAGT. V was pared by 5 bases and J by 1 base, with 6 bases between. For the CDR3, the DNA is TGTGCCAGCAGTCTAGAGAGCAATCAGCCCCAGCATTTT. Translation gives CASSLESNQPQHF.

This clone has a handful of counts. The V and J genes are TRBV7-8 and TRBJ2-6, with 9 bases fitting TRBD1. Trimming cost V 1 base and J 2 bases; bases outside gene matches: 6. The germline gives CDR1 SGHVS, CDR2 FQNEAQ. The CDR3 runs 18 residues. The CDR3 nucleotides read TGTGCCAGCAGCTTAGTAGCGACAGGGGGACCTGGGGCCAACGTCCTGACTTTC. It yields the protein CASSLVATGGPGANVLTF. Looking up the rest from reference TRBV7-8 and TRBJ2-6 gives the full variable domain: GAGVSQSPRYKVAKRGQDVALRCDPISGHVSLFWYQQALGQGPEFLTYFQNEAQLDKSGLPSDRFFAERPEGSVSTLKIQRTQQEDSAVYLCASSLVATGGPGANVLTFGAGSRLTVL.

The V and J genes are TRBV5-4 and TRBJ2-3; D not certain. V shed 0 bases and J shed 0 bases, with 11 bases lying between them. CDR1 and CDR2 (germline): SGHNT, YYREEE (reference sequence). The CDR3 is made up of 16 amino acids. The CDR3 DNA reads TGTGCCAGCAGCTTGGGGGTCGAGGATAGCACAGATACGCAGTATTTT. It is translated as CASSLGVEDSTDTQYF.

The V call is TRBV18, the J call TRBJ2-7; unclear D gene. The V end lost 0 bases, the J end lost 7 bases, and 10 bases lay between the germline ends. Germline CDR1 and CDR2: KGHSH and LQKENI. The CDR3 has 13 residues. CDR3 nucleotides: TGTGCCAGCTCACCACCGAATGTGGAGGAGCAGTACTTC. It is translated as CASSPPNVEEQYF.

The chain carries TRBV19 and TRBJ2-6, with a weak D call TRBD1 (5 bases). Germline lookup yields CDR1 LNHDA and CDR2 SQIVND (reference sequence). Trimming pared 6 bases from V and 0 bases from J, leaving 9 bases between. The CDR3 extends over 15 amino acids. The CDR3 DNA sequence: TGTGCCAGTAGCAAACAGGTCTCTGGGGCCAACGTCCTGACTTTC. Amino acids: CASSKQVSGANVLTF. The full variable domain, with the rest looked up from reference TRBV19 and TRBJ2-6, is DGGITQSPKYLFRKEGQNVTLSCEQNLNHDAMYWYRQDPGQGLRLIYYSQIVNDFQKGDIAEGYSVSREKKESFPLTVTSAQKNPTAFYLCASSKQVSGANVLTFGAGSRLTVL.

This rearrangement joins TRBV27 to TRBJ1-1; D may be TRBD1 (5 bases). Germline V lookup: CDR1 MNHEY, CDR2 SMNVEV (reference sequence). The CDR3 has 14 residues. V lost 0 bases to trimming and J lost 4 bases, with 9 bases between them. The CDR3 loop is CASSLSGVSTEAFF. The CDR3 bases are TGTGCCAGCAGTTTATCAGGGGTTTCCACTGAAGCTTTCTTT.

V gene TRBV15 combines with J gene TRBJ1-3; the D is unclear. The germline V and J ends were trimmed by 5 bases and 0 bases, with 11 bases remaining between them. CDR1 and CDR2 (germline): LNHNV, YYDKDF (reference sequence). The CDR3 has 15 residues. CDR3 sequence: CATSFAHGSGNTIYF. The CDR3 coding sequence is TGTGCCACCAGCTTCGCCCACGGCTCTGGAAACACCATATATTTT.

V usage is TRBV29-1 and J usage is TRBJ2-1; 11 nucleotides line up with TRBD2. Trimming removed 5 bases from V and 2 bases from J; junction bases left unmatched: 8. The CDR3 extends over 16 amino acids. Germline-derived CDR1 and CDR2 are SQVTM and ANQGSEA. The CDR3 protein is CSVYGSGRATYNEQFF. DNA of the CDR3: TGCAGCGTTTACGGTAGCGGGAGGGCTACCTACAATGAGCAGTTCTTC.

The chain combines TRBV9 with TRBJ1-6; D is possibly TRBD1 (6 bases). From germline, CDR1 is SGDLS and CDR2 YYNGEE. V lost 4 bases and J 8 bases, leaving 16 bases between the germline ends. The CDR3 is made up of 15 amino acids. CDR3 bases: TGTGCCAGCAGCACGCGACAGGTTGGGGATTCACCCCTCCACTTT. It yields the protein CASSTRQVGDSPLHF.

CDR3 sequence: CASRGYLRTDTQYF. DNA for the CDR3: TGTGCCAGCAGGGGCTACCTCCGCACAGATACGCAGTATTTT. The chain recombines TRBV6-5 with TRBJ2-3; no clear D. V lost 6 bases and J 1 base, leaving 11 bases between the germline ends. Germline assignment: CDR1 MNHEY and CDR2 SVGAGI. There are 14 residues in the CDR3.

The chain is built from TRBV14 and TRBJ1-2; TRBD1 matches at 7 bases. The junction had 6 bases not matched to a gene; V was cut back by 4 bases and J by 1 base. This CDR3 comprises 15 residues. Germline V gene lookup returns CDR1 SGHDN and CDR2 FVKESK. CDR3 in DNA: TGTGCCAGCAGCCGAACAGGGGTATATAACTATGGCTACACCTTC. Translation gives CASSRTGVYNYGYTF.

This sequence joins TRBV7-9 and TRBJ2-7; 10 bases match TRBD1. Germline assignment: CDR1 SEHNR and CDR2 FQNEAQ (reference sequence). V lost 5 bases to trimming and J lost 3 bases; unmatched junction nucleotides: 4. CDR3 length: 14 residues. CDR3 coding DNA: TGTGCCAGCAGCCACAGGGACAGGGGCTACGAGCAGTACTTC. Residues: CASSHRDRGYEQYF.

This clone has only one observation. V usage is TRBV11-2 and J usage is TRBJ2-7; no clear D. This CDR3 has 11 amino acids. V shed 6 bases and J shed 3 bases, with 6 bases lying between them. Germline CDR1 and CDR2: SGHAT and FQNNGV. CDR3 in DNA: TGTGCCAGCAGTCGCTACTACGAGCAGTACTTC. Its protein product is CASSRYYEQYF.

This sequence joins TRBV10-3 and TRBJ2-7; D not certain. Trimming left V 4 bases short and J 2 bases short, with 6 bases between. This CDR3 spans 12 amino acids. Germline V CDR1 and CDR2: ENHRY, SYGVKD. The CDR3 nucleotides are TGTGCCATCAGTGCAACGGCCTACGAGCAGTACTTC. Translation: CAISATAYEQYF.

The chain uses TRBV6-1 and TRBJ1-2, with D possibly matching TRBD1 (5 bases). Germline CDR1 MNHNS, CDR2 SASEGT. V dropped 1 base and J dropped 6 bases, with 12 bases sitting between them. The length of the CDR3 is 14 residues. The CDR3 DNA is TGTGCCAGCAGTGAAGGAGTGGGGGGTAATGGCTACACCTTC. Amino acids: CASSEGVGGNGYTF.

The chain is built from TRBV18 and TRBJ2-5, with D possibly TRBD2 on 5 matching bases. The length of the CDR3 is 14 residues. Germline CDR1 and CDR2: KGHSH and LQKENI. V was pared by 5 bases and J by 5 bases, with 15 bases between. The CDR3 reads CASSTRTVEETQYF. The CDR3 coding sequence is TGTGCCAGCTCAACCCGGACTGTTGAGGAGACCCAGTACTTC.

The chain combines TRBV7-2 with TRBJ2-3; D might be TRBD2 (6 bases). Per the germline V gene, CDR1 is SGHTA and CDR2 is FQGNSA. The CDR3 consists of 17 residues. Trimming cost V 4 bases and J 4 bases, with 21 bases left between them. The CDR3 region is CASSSPVEGPPADTQYF. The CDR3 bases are TGTGCCAGCAGCTCACCAGTGGAGGGACCGCCAGCAGATACGCAGTATTTT.

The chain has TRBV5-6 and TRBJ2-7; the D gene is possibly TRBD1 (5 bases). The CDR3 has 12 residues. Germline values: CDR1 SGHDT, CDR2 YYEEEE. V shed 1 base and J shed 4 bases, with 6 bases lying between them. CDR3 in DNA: TGTGCCAGCAGCTTGTCAGGGTACGAGCAGTACTTC. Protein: CASSLSGYEQYF.

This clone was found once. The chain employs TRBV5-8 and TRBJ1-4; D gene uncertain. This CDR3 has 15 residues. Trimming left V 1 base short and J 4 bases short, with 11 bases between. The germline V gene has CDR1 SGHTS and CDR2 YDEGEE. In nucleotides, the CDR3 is TGTGCCAGCAGCTTGCGAGGGCGGAATAATGAAAAACTGTTTTTT. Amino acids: CASSLRGRNNEKLFF.

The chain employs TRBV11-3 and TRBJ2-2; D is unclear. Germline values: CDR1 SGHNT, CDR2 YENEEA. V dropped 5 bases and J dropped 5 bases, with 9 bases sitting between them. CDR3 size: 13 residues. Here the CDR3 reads CASSTRRTGELFF. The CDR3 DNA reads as TGTGCCAGCAGCACCCGGAGAACCGGGGAGCTGTTTTTT.

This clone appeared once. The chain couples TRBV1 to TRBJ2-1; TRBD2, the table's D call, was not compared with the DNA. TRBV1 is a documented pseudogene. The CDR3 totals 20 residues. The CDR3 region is CTSSPGRGLAGENSYNEQFF. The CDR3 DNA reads TGCACCAGCAGCCCCGGTCGGGGACTAGCGGGAGAAAATTCCTACAATGAGCAGTTCTTC.

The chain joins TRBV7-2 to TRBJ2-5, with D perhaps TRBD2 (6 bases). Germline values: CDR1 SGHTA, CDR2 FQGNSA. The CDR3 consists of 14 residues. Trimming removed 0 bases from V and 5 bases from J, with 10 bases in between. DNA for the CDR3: TGTGCCAGCAGCTTAGCGACGGGAGCGGAGACCCAGTACTTC. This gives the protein CASSLATGAETQYF. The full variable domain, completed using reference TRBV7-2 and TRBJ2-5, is GAGVSQSPSNKVTEKGKDVELRCDPISGHTALYWYRQSLGQGLEFLIYFQGNSAPDKSGLPSDRFSAERTGGSVSTLTIQRTQQEDSAVYLCASSLATGAETQYFGPGTRLLVL.

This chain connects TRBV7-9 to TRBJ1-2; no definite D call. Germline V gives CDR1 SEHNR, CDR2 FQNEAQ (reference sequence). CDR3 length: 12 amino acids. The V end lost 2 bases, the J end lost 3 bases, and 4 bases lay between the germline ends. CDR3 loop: CASSLNYYGYTF. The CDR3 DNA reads TGTGCCAGCAGCTTAAACTACTATGGCTACACCTTC.

CDR3 sequence: CASTPGTGLYEQYF. CDR3 coding DNA: TGTGCCAGCACCCCGGGGACTGGACTCTACGAGCAGTACTTC. The rearrangement joins TRBV7-6 to TRBJ2-5; D may be TRBD2 (6 bases). The J call may not be correct, given that the DNA end is closer to TRBJ2-7. Germline CDR1 is SGHVS and CDR2 is FNYEAQ. The CDR3 loop spans 14 amino acids.

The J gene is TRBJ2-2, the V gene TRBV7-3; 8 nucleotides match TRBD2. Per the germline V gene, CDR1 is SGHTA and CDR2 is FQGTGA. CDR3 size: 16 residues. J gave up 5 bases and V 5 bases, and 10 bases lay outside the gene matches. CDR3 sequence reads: CASSHLRGGRTGELFF. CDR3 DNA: TGTGCCAGCAGCCATCTCCGGGGGGGCCGGACCGGGGAGCTGTTTTTT.